This T cell receptor (delta chain) was sequenced during a study of Vδ1+ human thymocytes. The study, taken as a whole, reports: Unlike peripheral blood Vdelta1+ controls, thymic delta-chain sequences included approximately 21% Vdelta2 and few Vdelta3. Highly polyclonal TRG and TRD repertoires with Gaussian CDR3 length distributions appeared in thymus.

The template was reverse-transcribed extracted RNA. The CDR3 regions were amplified by multiplex PCR from V-gene primers to a constant-region primer. TCRdb reran clone calling via CATT on the multiplex PCR reads. This sample carries 20,000 to 25,000 delta-chain clones, less than 30% of them seen once, and the ten largest clones take more than 1.5%. V lost 3 bases and J lost 0, with 29 bases in between. CDR1 is TSWWSYY and CDR2 is QGS in the germline V gene. This CDR3 has 21 amino acids. This clone was picked up a small number of times. No antigen is known for it. This chain links TRDV1 with TRDJ1; D is tentatively TRDD1 or TRDD3 (5 bases each). Specimen: Vdelta1+ gamma-delta thymocytes from the thymus. Stated subset: FACS-sorted CD3+ TCRalphabeta- TCRVdelta1+ TCRVdelta2- thymocytes. The receptor's source is a boy in the first two years of life who had congenital heart surgery. The CDR3, as DNA: TGTGCTCTTGGGGATGCTAATAGCGTCCTTAGAGTGGGGCTCTACACCGATAAACTCATCTTT. Translated, it gives CALGDANSVLRVGLYTDKLIF.